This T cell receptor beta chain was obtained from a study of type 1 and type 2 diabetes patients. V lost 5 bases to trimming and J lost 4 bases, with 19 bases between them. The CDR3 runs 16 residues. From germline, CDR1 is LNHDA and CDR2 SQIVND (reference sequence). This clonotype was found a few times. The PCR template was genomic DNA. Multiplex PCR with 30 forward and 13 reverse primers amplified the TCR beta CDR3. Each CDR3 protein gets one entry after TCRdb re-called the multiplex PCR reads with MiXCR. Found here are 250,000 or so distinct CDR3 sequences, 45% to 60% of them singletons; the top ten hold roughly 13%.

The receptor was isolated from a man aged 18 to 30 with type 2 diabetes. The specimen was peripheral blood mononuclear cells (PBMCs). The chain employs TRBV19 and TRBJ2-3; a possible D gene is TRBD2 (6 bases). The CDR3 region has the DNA TGTGCCAGTAGTTTCCTCGGAGGGAGTACGGCAGATACGCAGTATTTT. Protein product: CASSFLGGSTADTQYF.